This record covers a single TCR beta chain. Its antigen is not identified. The sample originates from a study of T cells in localized non-small cell lung cancer. Clones were sequenced by immunoSEQ multiplex PCR, and TCRdb holds only the in-frame ones, with some missing. The sample contains tens of thousands of clones, around 82% of which appear only once. Study-level points and caveats: Uninvolved nearby lung showed the greatest T cell clonality, exceeding that found in tumor.

Sequencing used peripheral blood, obtained before any cancer treatment. This receptor was obtained from a male donor aged 60 or over with stage II squamous cell lung carcinoma.

DNA of the CDR3: TGTGCCAGCACCTCCCCGGGACAGGGGGACTACGAGCAGTACTTC. It encodes CASTSPGQGDYEQYF. J is TRBJ2-5 and V is TRBV5-4; 11 nucleotides align to TRBD1. TRBJ2-7 explains the end of the DNA better; the J call may be wrong. This CDR3 is built from 15 residues. The germline V gene encodes CDR1 SGHNT and CDR2 YYREEE (reference sequence).